A single sample is the source of the 21 T cell receptor beta chains below, sequenced in a study of blood T cell repertoires in COVID-19. Only in-frame clones appear in the TCRdb table, and some are missing; sequencing was by immunoSEQ multiplex PCR. Of 95,000 to 110,000 clones in the sample, more than 80% were seen once. The sample taken for sequencing was peripheral blood. The receptors were gathered from a man between 60 and 75 years old with acute or convalescent COVID-19.

The chain carries TRBV5-6 and TRBJ2-1; D is perhaps TRBD1 (8 bases). Trimming left V 4 bases short and J 2 bases short, with 16 bases between. Germline V gene data show CDR1 as SGHDT and CDR2 as YYEEEE. The CDR3 has 16 amino acids. The CDR3 reads CASSTRQGRAYNEQFF. The CDR3, as DNA: TGTGCCAGCAGCACTAGACAGGGGAGGGCCTACAATGAGCAGTTCTTC.

The rearrangement joins TRBV6-2 or TRBV6-3 to TRBJ2-3, with no clear D. V was trimmed by 3 bases and J by 3 bases, leaving 7 bases between them. CDR1 is MNHEY, CDR2 SVGEGT, per germline. The CDR3 runs 13 residues. CDR3 nucleotides: TGTGCCAGCAGTTATTACCGGACAGATACGCAGTATTTT. Its translation: CASSYYRTDTQYF.

V gene TRBV7-8 combines with J gene TRBJ2-2, with D possibly matching TRBD2 (6 bases). Trimming took 5 bases from V and 4 from J, leaving 14 bases between them. The germline V gene has CDR1 SGHVS and CDR2 FQNEAQ. CDR3 size: 15 residues. The CDR3 DNA reads as TGTGCCAGCAGCCTGAGGGCGGGAAGCACCGGGGAGCTGTTTTTT. This gives the protein CASSLRAGSTGELFF. Full variable domain (rest looked up from reference TRBV7-8 and TRBJ2-2): GAGVSQSPRYKVAKRGQDVALRCDPISGHVSLFWYQQALGQGPEFLTYFQNEAQLDKSGLPSDRFFAERPEGSVSTLKIQRTQQEDSAVYLCASSLRAGSTGELFFGEGSRLTVL.

The genes are TRBV5-1 and TRBJ2-7; 8 bases line up with TRBD2. V shed 1 base, J shed 2 bases, and the junction held 2 bases outside the gene matches. Germline CDR1 SGHRS, CDR2 YFSETQ. The CDR3 spans 14 residues. CDR3 in amino acids: CASSLTSGAYEQYF. DNA for the CDR3: TGCGCCAGCAGCTTGACTAGCGGAGCCTACGAGCAGTACTTC.

The V call is TRBV5-4, the J call TRBJ2-7; possibly TRBD2 for D (6 bases). Germline V gives CDR1 SGHNT, CDR2 YYREEE (reference sequence). Trimming cost V 4 bases and J 5 bases, with 13 bases left between them. The CDR3 is 13 residues long. The chain's CDR3 is CASSRERGHEQYV. The CDR3 region has the DNA TGTGCCAGCAGCCGGGAGAGGGGCCACGAGCAGTACGTC.

The chain carries TRBV12-3 or TRBV12-4 and TRBJ2-7; unclear D gene. Trimming cost V 1 base and J 3 bases, with 7 bases left between them. The CDR3 is 13 residues long. The CDR3 region has the DNA TGTGCCAGCAGTTTAGTCCCCCTCTACGAGCAGTACTTC. This translates into CASSLVPLYEQYF.

This chain joins TRBV27 and TRBJ1-6; D ambiguous. The V end lost 4 bases, the J end lost 9 bases, and 10 bases lay between the germline ends. The germline V gene encodes CDR1 MNHEY and CDR2 SMNVEV (reference sequence). The CDR3 covers 13 residues. The CDR3 spells CASSSLLGSPLHF. Written as DNA, the CDR3 is TGTGCCAGCAGTTCACTATTAGGTTCACCCCTCCACTTT.

The chain joins TRBV10-1 to TRBJ2-7; D may be TRBD2 (6 bases). From germline, CDR1 is WNHNN and CDR2 SYGVQD (reference sequence). V was pared by 3 bases and J by 3 bases, with 6 bases between. The CDR3 loop spans 12 amino acids. The DNA of the CDR3 is TGCGCCAGCAGTGAAGCGGGCTACGAGCAGTACTTC. Translated, it gives CASSEAGYEQYF.

The gene calls are TRBV15 and TRBJ2-7; 7 bases map to TRBD2. CDR3 length equals 14 residues. Germline trimming cut 0 bases from V and 2 bases from J; bases unmatched to any gene: 1. Germline V gene lookup returns CDR1 LNHNV and CDR2 YYDKDF (reference sequence). CDR3 nucleotide sequence: TGTGCCACCAGCAGAGATACTAGCGCCTACGAGCAGTACTTC. Translation: CATSRDTSAYEQYF.

As for this clone: No conserved phenylalanine or tryptophan ends this CDR3, so it is likely a read error. The DNA is omitted, as the CDR3 cannot be located on it reliably, and the CDR3 follows TCRdb's listing. The genes are TRBV2 and TRBJ2-3; the D call in the table, TRBD1, was not verified against the DNA. A total of 11 residues make up the CDR3, ends included. CDR1 is SNHLY, CDR2 FYNNEI, per germline. The CDR3 loop reads CASSRDRGSLS.

The chain joins TRBV6-5 to TRBJ2-7, with 9 bases lining up with TRBD2. Germline values: CDR1 MNHEY, CDR2 SVGAGI. This CDR3 has 15 residues. V was pared by 7 bases and J by 7 bases, with 14 bases of the junction left unmatched. Here the CDR3 DNA reads TGTGCCAGCACACGTGAGATAGCGGGAGTAAGGGAGCAGTACTTC. Residues: CASTREIAGVREQYF.

The chain links TRBV5-1 to TRBJ1-4; D is unclear. The CDR3 extends over 13 amino acids. Germline V gives CDR1 SGHRS, CDR2 YFSETQ. V lost 5 bases and J lost 0, with 5 bases in between. CDR3 sequence (DNA): TGCGCCAGCAGGACTTCAACTAATGAAAAACTGTTTTTT. Translating gives CASRTSTNEKLFF.

The genes are TRBV15 and TRBJ2-7, with 8 bases lining up with TRBD2. V shed 4 bases and J 2 bases; nucleotides not matched to a gene: 4. Germline V gene lookup returns CDR1 LNHNV and CDR2 YYDKDF (reference sequence). CDR3 length: 14 amino acids. The CDR3 sequence: CATSKASGPYEQYV. The CDR3 nucleotides are TGTGCCACCAGCAAAGCTAGCGGGCCCTACGAGCAGTACGTC.

V gene TRBV2 combines with J gene TRBJ2-7; D might be TRBD1 (6 bases). The V end lost 6 bases, the J end lost 3 bases, and 15 bases lay between the germline ends. The CDR3 is 14 residues long. In germline, CDR1 is SNHLY, CDR2 FYNNEI. The CDR3 loop is CASRHRESVYEQYF. CDR3 bases: TGTGCCAGCAGACACAGGGAATCGGTCTACGAGCAGTACTTC.

The V and J genes are TRBV6-5 and TRBJ2-3; 8 bases line up with TRBD1. The V gene end was trimmed by 6 bases and the J gene end by 1 base; junction bases not matched to a gene: 6. This CDR3 comprises 15 residues. Germline-derived CDR1 and CDR2 are MNHEY and SVGAGI. The DNA for the CDR3 is TGTGCCAGCAGCGATCCGGGACAGGGCACAGATACGCAGTATTTT. Amino acids: CASSDPGQGTDTQYF.

The rearrangement joins TRBV5-5 to TRBJ2-7; weak D call: TRBD2 (6 bases). Germline values: CDR1 SGHKS, CDR2 YYEKEE (reference sequence). Trimming pared 4 bases from V and 0 bases from J, leaving 11 bases between. The CDR3 covers 14 residues. CDR3 DNA: TGTGCCAGCAGCCGGGACTCAAGCTCCTACGAGCAGTACTTC. Encoded protein: CASSRDSSSYEQYF.

This clone showed up just once. This rearrangement joins TRBV7-2 to TRBJ2-2; TRBD2 aligns across 11 bases. The CDR3 length is 17 residues. Losses at the gene ends were 5 bases for V and 7 bases for J; bases not matched to a gene: 12. Germline-derived CDR1 and CDR2 are SGHTA and FQGNSA. The CDR3 coding sequence is TGTGCCAGCAGCCTCAGACTAGCGGGATTGAGCAGCGGGGAGCTGTTTTTT. It is translated as CASSLRLAGLSSGELFF.

This chain connects TRBV11-2 to TRBJ1-5, with no clear D. The ends were cut back, 5 bases at V and 4 bases at J, with 12 bases in the middle. Germline CDR1 is SGHAT and CDR2 is FQNNGV. The CDR3 runs to 14 residues. The CDR3 bases are TGTGCCAGCAGCCCCGAGGGCGGGAATCAGCCCCAGCATTTT. Translated, it gives CASSPEGGNQPQHF.

As for this clone: Other DNA sequences within the sample encode an identical CDR3. The gene calls are TRBV7-8 and TRBJ2-2; unclear D gene. Germline CDR1 and CDR2: SGHVS and FQNEAQ. Trimming took off 0 bases at V and 1 base at J, with 6 bases between the two ends. The CDR3 has 15 residues. CDR3 nucleotides: TGTGCCAGCAGCTTAGCGGGCAGGAACACCGGGGAGCTGTTTTTT. Amino acid sequence: CASSLAGRNTGELFF.

J is TRBJ1-2 and V is TRBV18; 10 bases match TRBD1. J was trimmed by 5 bases and V by 3 bases; bases with no gene match: 9. The CDR3 has 16 amino acids. Germline-derived CDR1 and CDR2 are KGHSH and LQKENI. The CDR3 protein is CASSPGTGEFGYGYTF. CDR3 DNA sequence: TGTGCCAGCTCACCCGGGACAGGGGAGTTCGGGTATGGCTACACCTTC.

The V call is TRBV6-1, the J call TRBJ2-3; possibly TRBD2 for D (5 bases). V was trimmed by 2 bases and J by 1 base, leaving 13 bases between them. There are 16 residues in the CDR3. The V gene's germline CDR1 is MNHNS and CDR2 SASEGT. This CDR3 is CASSEPYREGTDTQYF. The CDR3, as DNA: TGTGCCAGCAGTGAACCCTACCGGGAAGGCACAGATACGCAGTATTTT.